This T cell receptor (beta chain) is drawn from a study of cytomegalovirus exposure and HLA in healthy donors (dated by TCRdb to about 2017). Regarding the complete study: In an earlier analysis of 587 of the donors, about 270 Gb of sequence data and 95 million to 130 million unique TCR beta sequences from 150 million to 200 million T cells were reported. Roughly five DR-DQ haplotypes were treated as single units for association and clustering because of strong linkage in the cohort. A later analysis re-examined previously published TCR beta repertoires from roughly 720 donors and added high-resolution HLA genotyping to investigate patterns of TCR occurrence. Rather than using new phenotypic data, the later analysis identified candidate immune exposures from TCR beta sequences and from how often those sequences occurred across donors. Among about 360 genotyped donors of the cohort, an average of about 240,000 unique TCR beta nucleotide sequences were sequenced per donor, roughly a sixth of them non-productive. Using immunosequencing, the study profiled T cell repertoires from some 670 subjects and related those repertoires to cytomegalovirus serostatus. Genome-wide SNP genotypes for about 65% of the roughly 670 donors were used in a later genetic analysis, which treated that subset as a discovery cohort. In addition to the first cohort of 650 to 800 subjects, a separate validation cohort of under 150 different subjects was used. HLA typing covered class I and class II loci at four-digit resolution. To predict cytomegalovirus infection status, the study combined high-throughput TCR immunosequencing, statistical association of individual TCRs with disease status, and machine learning. An early release that covered several hundred HLA-typed donors contained approximately 300 gigabases of sequencing data and some 87 million unique TCR sequences. The genetic ancestry cluster associated with self-reported Caucasian donors included about 84% of the 398 genotyped donors. Donor age, sex, ethnicity and CMV serostatus were compiled together with the repertoire data. The study aimed to test whether cataloging public T cell receptors could reveal signatures of past pathogen exposure. An earlier analysis of 587 of the donors used high-throughput TCR beta sequencing to judge whether each TCR beta V gene segment behaved as functional or pseudogenic. Typing coverage varied by locus: roughly 629-630 donors for A, B, C, DRB1 and DQB1; roughly 520 for DQA1; 600 to 610 for DPA1; more than 450 for DPB1. All discovery cohort repertoires had been generated using a single sequencing platform. The study at large found these results: An earlier analysis of approximately 540 of the donors showed that most TCR beta V segments appeared in productive rearrangements either about 87% or about 30% of the time, which broadly matched IMGT annotations. A further reported finding was that TCR beta sequences accurately predicted the HLA-A and HLA-B alleles for most subjects in the first cohort. The presence/absence analyses assumed that sequencing depth was roughly uniform across donors, and that assumption may not be true. Most CMV-associated TCR beta chains appeared to be HLA-restricted in a later analysis, and the HLA associations seemed to be driven largely by CMV exposure. The authors suggested that the approach could potentially be generalized to other disease states and immunological phenotypes. This cohort had only TCR beta chains sequenced, and the lack of alpha or paired-chain data limited which features could be detected. A later analysis reported that several top co-occurrence clusters appeared linked to parvovirus B19, influenza, CMV and Epstein-Barr virus. At a false discovery rate of 0.05, a later analysis linked 15,000 to 20,000 TCR beta sequences to specific HLA alleles. Most TCR sequences were seen in very few donors, while some public TCRs were found in many individuals. Linkage disequilibrium might explain the correlated functional status among segregating V segments, but an unknown experimental factor could not be ruled out. When HLA alleles, especially DR and DQ, strongly co-occurred, TCR associations were difficult to assign to individual alleles. Because HLA typing was missing for some donors at each locus, association tests included only the typed subset. A total of 150 or so TCR beta chains were listed by the study as associated with cytomegalovirus. A cluster of highly shared sequence variants was judged likely to be a technical artifact of the sequencing pipeline. Because counts were too low, seventeen rarely observed V segments, including chromosome 9 orphons, were excluded from the earlier analysis of fewer than 650 of the donors. Compared with the roughly 710-donor mean, donors in an Asian-associated ancestry cluster had fewer N-insertions in productive TCRs, according to a later genetic analysis. Immune exposure information for the cohort was limited to CMV serostatus. In both the original and validation cohorts, the classifier was reported to diagnose cytomegalovirus status with high specificity and sensitivity. Some IMGT-functional V segments, including TRBV6-2 and TRBV6-3, could not be distinguished by the 87-base-pair reads and were therefore excluded. An association between a missense DCLRE1C variant and V-gene and J-gene trimming of TCR beta chains was found in a later genetic analysis and replicated in an independent cohort. In vitro tests confirmed that a few of the cytomegalovirus-associated TCR beta chains recognize cytomegalovirus antigens. According to a later analysis, TCR association rates differed among HLA loci, with DRB1 alleles showing the most associated TCRs and HLA-C alleles showing the fewest. A later analysis found that HLA-associated TCR beta chains were more clonally expanded and had lower generation probabilities than equally common non-associated chains.

The cysteine opens and the phenylalanine closes a CDR3 of 16 amino acids. This entry keeps only the CDR3 DNA: 48 bases, framed from base 1. CDR1 and CDR2 are drawn from the germline V gene: SGHVS, FNYEAQ. The V end loses 2 bases and the J end loses 4 bases, and a stretch of 14 bases separates them. The method was the immunoSEQ multiplex PCR assay. A mixture of 60 forward primers for TCR Vbeta segments and 13 reverse primers for TCR Jbeta segments was used in the multiplex PCR. Amplification of the CDR3 region of rearranged TCR beta genes was performed with a multiplex PCR assay on genomic DNA. On the Illumina HiSeq System, the amplified TCR beta libraries were sequenced as 87-base-pair reads. The original pipeline was this. A later analysis tallied 80 million to 95 million unique TCR beta chains across the 666 repertoires, and around 9.9 million of those chains were shared by two or more donors. Raw reads were error-corrected and collapsed into unique sequences with a nearest-neighbor algorithm that merged closely related sequences to remove PCR and sequencing errors. Alignment of CDR3 sequences to IMGT reference sequences was used to assign V, D and J gene segments. For a sequence to be retained, at least a six-nucleotide match to both a V gene segment and a J gene segment was required. Rearrangements were classified as productive when the CDR3 lacked stop codons and remained in frame with V and J, and all other rearrangements were classified as non-productive. Following IMGT convention, CDR3 was defined as the stretch from the second conserved V-encoded cysteine up to the conserved J-encoded phenylalanine. The earlier analysis of a few hundred of the donors excluded sequences that lacked an unambiguous match to a single V gene segment. An earlier analysis of just under 600 of the donors called V segments functional above 56.7% productive rearrangements and segregating when the between-donor standard deviation exceeded 5%. To diagnose cytomegalovirus status from the catalog of TCR beta chain sequences, a statistical classification framework was built. In a later analysis, TCR nucleotide sequences were compared against IMGT/GENE-DB human TR gene sequences so that V and J genes could be assigned. In a later analysis, CDR3 sequences and most-parsimonious VDJ recombination scenarios were assigned using the TCRdist pipeline. In a later analysis, each TCR beta chain was defined by its CDR3 amino acid sequence together with its V-gene family, and reads without a unique V-gene family were excluded. To address suspected cross-contamination and a sequencing artifact, a later analysis removed under 600 highly shared, low-generation-probability nucleotide sequences. For each public chain, a later analysis derived a clonal expansion index from normalized ranks of inferred template counts within each repertoire. Generation probabilities in a later analysis came from a VDJ recombination model fitted to out-of-frame rearrangements, and those results were checked against IGoR. In a later analysis, TCR-TCR, TCR-HLA and TCR-CMV co-occurrence was scored with hypergeometric tests, and a repertoire-size bias correction was applied to TCR pairs. False discovery rates were estimated in a later analysis by permuting HLA or CMV assignments 20 times. In a later analysis, co-occurring TCRs were grouped using DBSCAN, and TCRdist sequence similarity was added for clustering within HLA-allele-positive subsets. Repertoires with fewer than 30,000 or more than 120,000 public chains were left out of co-occurrence clustering, as were five repertoires with anomalous nucleotide sharing. The immuneACCESS repertoire file appears here via TCRdb, limited to in-frame rearrangements. These files lack a portion of the clones; in checked studies, under half of the deficit traces to unresolved V genes, and the cause of the others is not known. The V and J calls and clone size come from that table; D and trimming were worked out from the DNA. Here the sample has more than 95,000 clones; approximately 78% occur a single time. 3.6% of the sample rests with the top ten.

In total, fewer than 750 healthy bone marrow donors made up the cohort. At the time of sampling, every cohort member was nominally healthy, though immune exposures that went unrecorded were likely present. The donor tested CMV seronegative and was one of the 352 seronegative cohort members. A peripheral blood sample was provided by each donor, and peripheral blood mononuclear cells were used for TCR beta sequencing. The Qiagen DNeasy Blood Extraction Kit was used to extract genomic DNA from the blood cell samples. As to this clone: Its antigen specificity is not known. Base quality data are lacking; no much larger clone is found one base away.

This TCR derives from a man aged 40-55 years in good health and CMV-seronegative. The rearrangement joined TRBV7-6 to TRBJ1-4; a tentative D call is TRBD1 (5 bases match). What was sequenced was PBMCs. The DNA sequence is given as TGTGCCAGCAGCTTATCCCGACAGTCCCATAATGAAAAACTGTTTTTT. The resulting protein is CASSLSRQSHNEKLFF.